These T cell receptor beta chains were read from a single sample in a study of shared clonotypes between healthy human individuals. The method was immunoSEQ multiplex PCR; TCRdb's version includes in-frame clones alone and lacks a portion of them. The table lists about 2.4 million clones, approximately 93% of them singletons. The sequencing input was naive CD4+ T cells from PBMCs. These receptor sequences come from a man aged 18 to 29 in good health. Some clones in this sample may be carry-over from other donors' samples. The CDR3 runs from the conserved cysteine through the conserved F or W. Not every row has a clone size; where given, it reads once, few, many or a size class.

clone_size	v_call	j_call	cdr3_aa
-	TRBV19	TRBJ1-4	CASKKGGGWDEKLFF
-	TRBV7-8	TRBJ1-5	CASSWRTDDTWPQHF
-	TRBV11-2	TRBJ2-3	CASSLGARGRGTDTQYF
-	TRBV28	TRBJ2-5	CASSLFSRARLETQYF
-	TRBV27	TRBJ1-4	CASRSNRGRGTNEKLFF
-	TRBV7-9	TRBJ1-5	CASSRGGQVNQPQHF
-	TRBV7-3	TRBJ2-6	CASSLTTGANVLTF
-	TRBV5-5	TRBJ2-7	CASSPVEILKSEQYF
-	TRBV6-1	TRBJ1-1	CASIAGPATEAFF
-	TRBV28	TRBJ2-7	CASSLNGGDREF
once	TRBV28	TRBJ2-7	CASTSERRTGAKQYF
-	TRBV6-6	TRBJ1-4	CAQTGTGIFF
-	TRBV7-2	TRBJ1-5	CASSSGAQPQHF
-	TRBV28	TRBJ2-4	CASSLRAAKNIQYF
-	TRBV27	TRBJ1-2	CASSRDNGYTF
-	TRBV19	TRBJ1-4	CASSSRRELFF
-	TRBV27	TRBJ2-6	CASRKSGLTSGANVLTF